This entry lists 22 T cell receptor beta chains sequenced from one sample in a study of blood T cells in healthy people across ages. Together with a sample-barcoded 5' primer, a J-beta primer mix was included in a second PCR lasting about 6 to 11 cycles. In TCRdb, the 5' RACE reads were re-called with MiXCR into one record per CDR3 protein. The sample includes about 1,500,000 distinct CDR3 sequences, 28% of them seen just once. The sequenced material came from blood. The receptors originated from a woman in her 30s in good health.

This rearrangement joins TRBV12-3 or TRBV12-4 to TRBJ2-1; 8 bases are shared with TRBD1. Germline trimming cut 3 bases from V and 12 bases from J; bases unmatched to any gene: 7. The CDR3 consists of 13 residues. The CDR3 DNA reads as TGTGCCAGCAGTTTGGACAGGGTAGATGTGCAGTTCTTC. It specifies CASSLDRVDVQFF.

This clonotype was detected only a few times. The chain carries TRBV7-6 and TRBJ2-5; possible D gene TRBD1, 5 bases. V was cut by 1 base and J by 1 base, with 10 bases left in between. Per the germline V gene, CDR1 is SGHVS and CDR2 is FNYEAQ. The CDR3 extends over 15 amino acids. This CDR3 is CASSLGGWGQETQYF. CDR3 DNA: TGTGCCAGCAGCTTAGGGGGCTGGGGCCAAGAGACCCAGTACTTC.

As to this clonotype: This clone may be a read error of a much larger clone one base away. This chain joins TRBV4-1 and TRBJ2-4, with D maybe TRBD2 (5 bases). The CDR3 is 15 residues long. The germline CDR1 and CDR2 sequences are MGHRA and YSYEKL. The CDR3 DNA sequence: TGCGCCCGCAGCCAAGACTATCTAGCCAAAAACATTCAGTACTTC. As protein: CARSQDYLAKNIQYF.

J is TRBJ2-3 and V is TRBV4-1, with TRBD2 identical over 11 bases. Losses at the gene ends were 1 base for V and 0 bases for J; bases not matched to a gene: 6. CDR1 and CDR2 (germline): MGHRA, YSYEKL. The CDR3 spans 18 residues. CDR3 DNA sequence: TGCGCCAGCAGCCAAGGGACTAGCGGGTTTTATAGCACAGATACGCAGTATTTT. Its translation: CASSQGTSGFYSTDTQYF.

There are a few counts of this clonotype. This chain uses TRBV10-3 with TRBJ1-1, with TRBD1 as a possible D gene (5 bases). With 7 bases removed from V and 0 bases from J, the gap between germline ends came to 15 bases. The CDR3 is made up of 15 amino acids. The V gene's germline CDR1 is ENHRY and CDR2 SYGVKD. CDR3 sequence (DNA): TGTGCCATCAAGATCAGGGCAGACATGAACACTGAAGCTTTCTTT. Residues: CAIKIRADMNTEAFF.

This clonotype showed up just a few times. CDR3 loop: CASSTLYGTLNSPLHF. CDR3 in DNA: TGTGCCAGCAGCACTCTCTATGGGACCCTTAATTCACCCCTCCACTTT. This chain uses TRBV21-1 with TRBJ1-6. TRBV21-1 is classified as a pseudogene. This CDR3 region has 16 residues.

At least ten counts were recorded for this clonotype. The chain has TRBV7-9 and TRBJ2-1; 9 nucleotides match TRBD2. Germline lookup yields CDR1 SEHNR and CDR2 FQNEAQ (reference sequence). With V trimmed by 5 bases and J by 7 bases, 9 bases remained unmatched. This CDR3 is built from 15 residues. CDR3 amino acids: CASSARTSDRNEQFF. In DNA form, the CDR3 reads TGTGCCAGCAGCGCCCGGACTAGCGACCGGAATGAGCAGTTCTTC.

CDR3 coding DNA: TGTGCCACCAGCAGAGATCGAGGGGTCGATCAGCCCCAGCATTTT. Amino acid sequence: CATSRDRGVDQPQHF. The chain employs TRBV15 and TRBJ1-5, with D perhaps TRBD1 (5 bases). Germline V gene data show CDR1 as LNHNV and CDR2 as YYDKDF (reference sequence). Trimming stripped 0 bases from V and 5 bases from J, with 11 bases between. The length of the CDR3 is 15 residues.

This clonotype was seen once. A junction boundary mismatches the germline segment, possibly from a read error. The gene calls are TRBV11-2 and TRBJ2-7, with D possibly being TRBD2 (5 bases). CDR3 length equals 13 residues. Per the germline V gene, CDR1 is SGHAT and CDR2 is FQNNGV. Written as DNA, the CDR3 is TGTACCAGCAGCTTGAGCGGATTCGAGGAGCAGTACTTC. This sequence encodes CTSSLSGFEEQYF.

The rearrangement uses TRBV20-1 and TRBJ2-7; TRBD2 matches 9 bases. CDR3 length equals 15 residues. V lost 0 bases to trimming and J lost 5 bases; unmatched junction nucleotides: 8. Germline-derived CDR1 and CDR2 are DFQATT and SNEGSKA (reference sequence). The CDR3 spells CSARDPAGGNHEQYF. The CDR3 coding sequence is TGCAGTGCTAGAGACCCGGCGGGAGGGAACCACGAGCAGTACTTC.

There are many counts of this clonotype. The chain employs TRBV29-1 and TRBJ2-7; D call uncertain. This CDR3 is 13 amino acids long. Looked up from germline, CDR1 is SQVTM and CDR2 is ANQGSEA. V was pared by 4 bases and J by 0 bases, with 10 bases between. The CDR3 coding sequence is TGCAGCGTTGGCGGATCGAGCTCCTACGAGCAGTACTTC. Its translation: CSVGGSSSYEQYF.

V usage is TRBV24-1 and J usage is TRBJ2-4, with D perhaps matching TRBD1 (6 bases). The better agreement between TRBJ2-7 and the DNA end casts doubt on the J call. CDR3 length equals 17 residues. Germline CDR1 reads KGHDR; CDR2 reads SFDVKD. The CDR3 bases are TGTGCCACCAGTGGTTGGAGCCAGGGACATCAGGCGTACGAGCAGTACTTC. As protein: CATSGWSQGHQAYEQYF.

In the case of this clonotype: A much larger clone differs by one base, so this may be a read error. The V gene is TRBV29-1, the J gene TRBJ2-7, with TRBD2 as a possible D gene (5 bases). The germline gives CDR1 SQVTM, CDR2 ANQGSEA. Deletions cut 0 bases from V and 7 bases from J, with 16 bases between. The CDR3 sequence is 14 residues long. This CDR3 reads CSVEDDPGVNEQYF. The CDR3 DNA follows: TGCAGCGTTGAAGATGACCCCGGGGTTAATGAGCAGTACTTC.

This clonotype has at least ten counts. This chain uses TRBV10-3 with TRBJ2-7; 9 bases match TRBD1. This CDR3 has 15 residues. The junction had 7 bases not matched to a gene; V was cut back by 7 bases and J by 0 bases. Germline V gene sequence: CDR1 ENHRY, CDR2 SYGVKD. As DNA, the CDR3 is TGTGCCATCAATGACAGGGGGGTTAGCTCCTACGAGCAGTACTTC. Encoded protein: CAINDRGVSSYEQYF.

This clonotype was seen repeatedly, ten times or more. The J gene is TRBJ1-2, the V gene TRBV4-1; tentative D call: TRBD1 (6 bases). CDR1 and CDR2 from the germline V gene are MGHRA and YSYEKL. This CDR3 has 14 residues. The ends were cut back, 4 bases at V and 7 bases at J, with 16 bases in the middle. Here the CDR3 DNA reads TGCGCCAGCAGCCCTGCCGCGACAGGCCTTGGCTACACCTTC. Protein sequence: CASSPAATGLGYTF.

This clonotype appeared many times. The chain joins TRBV12-3 or TRBV12-4 to TRBJ2-4, with D uncertain. The CDR3 consists of 14 residues. Trimming took 5 bases from V and 5 from J, leaving 13 bases between them. CDR3 residues: CASSKRPTENIQYF. The CDR3 DNA reads as TGTGCCAGCAGTAAACGACCGACCGAAAACATTCAGTACTTC.

This clonotype has just a few counts. The chain combines TRBV25-1 with TRBJ2-3; weak D call: TRBD2 (5 bases). CDR3 length: 14 amino acids. Between the trimmed V and J ends, which lost 5 bases and 8 bases, there was a span of 17 bases. The germline gives CDR1 MGHDK, CDR2 SYGVNS. This CDR3 reads CASSPAPTEATQYF. The CDR3 DNA is TGTGCCAGCAGTCCCGCCCCGACGGAGGCTACGCAGTATTTT.

The chain recombines TRBV10-2 with TRBJ1-4, with D hard to call. The CDR3 length is 13 residues. CDR1 WSHSY and CDR2 SAAADI come from the germline V gene. Trimming left V 4 bases short and J 8 bases short, with 11 bases between. CDR3 nucleotide sequence: TGCGCCAGCAGTGTGGGGAAAAGCGAAAAACTGTTTTTT. This encodes CASSVGKSEKLFF.

About this clonotype itself: One end of the junction does not line up with germline, which may come from a read error. V usage is TRBV5-1 and J usage is TRBJ2-2; D is perhaps TRBD2 (5 bases). Germline V gives CDR1 SGHRS, CDR2 YFSETQ. There are 12 residues in the CDR3. The CDR3 DNA is TGCGCCAGCAGCTTCTGGGTCGGGGAGCGGTTTTTT. This sequence encodes CASSFWVGERFF.

The chain employs TRBV5-1 and TRBJ1-5; D may be TRBD1 (6 bases). Germline CDR1 is SGHRS and CDR2 is YFSETQ. This CDR3 has 17 residues. Trimming pared 4 bases from V and 0 bases from J, leaving 17 bases between. The DNA for the CDR3 is TGCGCCAGCAGCGAGGGACATCTCGTTTATAGCAATCAGCCCCAGCATTTT. Amino acid sequence: CASSEGHLVYSNQPQHF.

This chain connects TRBV29-1 to TRBJ1-2; TRBD1 is a possible D gene (6 bases). CDR1 is SQVTM and CDR2 is ANQGSEA in the germline V gene. The CDR3 is made up of 12 amino acids. V lost 7 bases and J 5 bases, leaving 14 bases between the germline ends. The CDR3 DNA follows: TGCAGCGGCCCGGGGGGCGGTTATGGCTACACCTTC. Its translation: CSGPGGGYGYTF.

This clonotype was found a few times. The chain uses TRBV12-5 and TRBJ2-3, with D possibly being TRBD2 (5 bases). This CDR3 region has 16 residues. Trimming shortened V by 1 base and J by 1 base, and 12 bases separated the two germline ends. CDR1 and CDR2 from the germline V gene are LGHNT and FRNRAP. The CDR3, as DNA: TGTGCTAGTGGTTTGGCCCTTCGGGGAGGCACAGATACGCAGTATTTT. It translates to CASGLALRGGTDTQYF.